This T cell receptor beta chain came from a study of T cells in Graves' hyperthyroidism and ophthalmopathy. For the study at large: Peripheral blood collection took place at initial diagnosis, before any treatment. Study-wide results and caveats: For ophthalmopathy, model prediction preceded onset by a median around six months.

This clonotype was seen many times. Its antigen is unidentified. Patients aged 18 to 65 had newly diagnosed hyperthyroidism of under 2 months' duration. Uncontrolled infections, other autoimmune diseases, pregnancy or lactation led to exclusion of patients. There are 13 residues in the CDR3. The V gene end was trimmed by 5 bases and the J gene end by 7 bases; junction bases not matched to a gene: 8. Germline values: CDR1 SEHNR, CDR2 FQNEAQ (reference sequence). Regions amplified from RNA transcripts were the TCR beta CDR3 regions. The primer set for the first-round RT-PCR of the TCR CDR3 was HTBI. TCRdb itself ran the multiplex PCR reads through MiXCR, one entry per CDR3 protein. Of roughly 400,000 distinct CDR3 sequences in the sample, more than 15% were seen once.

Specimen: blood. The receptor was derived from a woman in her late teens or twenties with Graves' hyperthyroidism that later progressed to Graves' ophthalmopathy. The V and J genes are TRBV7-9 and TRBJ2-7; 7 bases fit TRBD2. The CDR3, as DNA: TGTGCCAGCAGCACCAGCGGGACGCGGGAGCAGTACTTC. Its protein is CASSTSGTREQYF. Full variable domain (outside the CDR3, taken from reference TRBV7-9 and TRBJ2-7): DTGVSQNPRHKITKRGQNVTFRCDPISEHNRLYWYRQTLGQGPEFLTYFQNEAQLEKSRLLSDRFSAERPKGSFSTLEIQRTEQGDSAMYLCASSTSGTREQYFGPGTRLTVT.